This is a list of T cell receptor beta chains from one sample in a study of T cells in Graves' hyperthyroidism and ophthalmopathy. Each CDR3 protein gets one entry after TCRdb re-called the multiplex PCR reads with MiXCR. Here the sample spans about 640,000 distinct CDR3 sequences, just under 45% being singletons. Material: peripheral blood or thyroid tissue (not recorded which). These receptors all stem from an adult man with Graves' disease, either hyperthyroidism or ophthalmopathy (not recorded which). Each CDR3 is given with its conserved first and last residue. Fields, in order: J gene, D gene, V gene, clone size, CDR3 DNA, CDR3 protein. The D gene is left open where the match is weak. Clone size is shown for a subset of rows, as once, few, many or a class of expanded clone.

>TRBJ1-5|NA|TRBV29-1|many
TGCAGCGTTATCGGGACATCAAATCAGCCCCAGCATTTT
CSVIGTSNQPQHF
>TRBJ1-2|NA|TRBV10-2|many
TGCGCCAGCAGTGATAGGCAGAACTATGGCTACACCTTC
CASSDRQNYGYTF
>TRBJ2-7|NA|TRBV7-9|NA
TGTGCCAGCAGCACGTACAGGGACGACTACGAGCAGTACTTC
CASSTYRDDYEQYF
>TRBJ2-5|TRBD2|TRBV6-5|few
TGTGCCAGCGGGGGGGGATGGGGAGAGACCCAGTACTTC
CASGGGWGETQYF
>TRBJ2-7|TRBD2|TRBV6-5|NA
TGTGCCAGCAGTTACGGACTAGCGGGAGTCGAGCAGTACTTC
CASSYGLAGVEQYF
>TRBJ2-6|TRBD1|TRBV19|many
TGTGCCAGTAGTCCCCGGGACAGGGGTGCAGGGGCCAACGTCCTGACTTTC
CASSPRDRGAGANVLTF
>TRBJ2-2|NA|TRBV4-1|few
TGCGCCAGCAGCCAAGTTCCTACGAACACCGGGGAGCTGTTTTTT
CASSQVPTNTGELFF
>TRBJ1-2|TRBD1|TRBV10-3|many
TGTGCCATCAGGCAGGGGGACTATGGCTACACCTTC
CAIRQGDYGYTF
>TRBJ2-2|NA|TRBV7-2|NA
TGTGCCAGCAGCACCTCAGGGGGGGGCGCGGACACCGGGGAGCTGTTTTTT
CASSTSGGGADTGELFF
>TRBJ1-2|NA|TRBV7-2|NA
TGTGCCAGCAGCCTACGGACTACTGGCTACACCTTC
CASSLRTTGYTF
>TRBJ1-2|TRBD1|TRBV7-8|few
TGTGCCAGCAACCCGGGACAGGGCGATGGCTACACCTTC
CASNPGQGDGYTF
>TRBJ1-5|TRBD1|TRBV7-2|many
TGTGCCAGCAGCTTTGCCCCAGACAGGGGCAGGCTTGGCAATCAGCCCCAGCATTTT
CASSFAPDRGRLGNQPQHF
>TRBJ2-7|NA|TRBV15|many
TGTGCCACCAGCAGAGATCGTAGTAGCGCGACCTACGAGCAGTACTTC
CATSRDRSSATYEQYF
>TRBJ1-2|TRBD1|TRBV6-5|many
TGTGCCAGCAGTTACCAAGGGGGCTCAGATGGCTACACCTTC
CASSYQGGSDGYTF
>TRBJ2-5|TRBD1|TRBV20-1|NA
TGCAGTGCTAGAGCGGGACAGGGTAATTGGGAGACCCAGTACTTC
CSARAGQGNWETQYF
>TRBJ2-6|TRBD2|TRBV7-8|NA
TGTGCCAGCAGCGGGTCGGAGTCTAGCGGGCCCTCTGGGGCCAACGTCCTGACTTTC
CASSGSESSGPSGANVLTF
>TRBJ1-2|NA|TRBV2|NA
TGTGCCAGCAGCTCACAGAGAGGAGATGGCTACACCTTC
CASSSQRGDGYTF
>TRBJ2-5|NA|TRBV10-3|few
TGTGCCAGCAGTGAATTCGCAGGCGACCCCGGGGAGACCCAGTACTTC
CASSEFAGDPGETQYF
>TRBJ2-7|TRBD1|TRBV29-1|NA
TGCAGCGTTGATAACGGGACAGCCTACGAGCAGTACTTC
CSVDNGTAYEQYF
>TRBJ2-7|NA|TRBV14|many
TGTGCCAGCAGCCAAGACTTCGAGCAGTACTTC
CASSQDFEQYF
>TRBJ1-1|TRBD1|TRBV12-5|few
TGTGCTAGTGGCAAAGGACAGGGATGGATCACTGAAGCTTTCTTT
CASGKGQGWITEAFF
>TRBJ2-7|NA|TRBV9|NA
TGTGCCAGCAGCCTGAATCTCCAACCCCCCTACGAGCAGTACTTC
CASSLNLQPPYEQYF
>TRBJ1-2|NA|TRBV25-1|many
TGTGCCAGCAGTGAATGGGGGACCCTCACACCAGCTTATGGCTACACCTTC
CASSEWGTLTPAYGYTF
>TRBJ1-3|TRBD1|TRBV9|NA
TGTGCCAGCAGCTTACCAGGGGGCGCGGGTGGAAACACCATATATTTT
CASSLPGGAGGNTIYF
>TRBJ1-3|NA|TRBV12-3/TRBV12-4|few
TGTGCCAGCAAAACAGGGCTCCTCTCTGGAAACACCATATATTTT
CASKTGLLSGNTIYF
>TRBJ1-4|NA|TRBV29-1|many
TGCAGCGTTGATCCCCAGGGCACAAATGAAAAACTGTTTTTT
CSVDPQGTNEKLFF
>TRBJ1-4|TRBD1|TRBV7-2|NA
TGTGCCAGCAGCTTAGGGCAGGGGGCTGACACTAATGAAAAACTGTTTTTT
CASSLGQGADTNEKLFF
>TRBJ2-3|TRBD2|TRBV9|NA
TGTGCCAGCAGCAAAGGGACTAGCGGGAGAACTACGCAGTATTTT
CASSKGTSGRTTQYF
>TRBJ2-5|TRBD2|TRBV7-8|many
TGTGCCAGCAGGCTAAGGCGGGGGAAGGAGACCCAGTACTTC
CASRLRRGKETQYF
>TRBJ2-7|NA|TRBV20-1|few
TGCAGTGCAAAGCTAGCTGGCGAGCAGTACTTC
CSAKLAGEQYF
>TRBJ1-1|TRBD1|TRBV5-1|NA
TGCGCCAGCAGCTTGGAACAGGGGGCCTACACTGAAGCTTTCTTT
CASSLEQGAYTEAFF
>TRBJ1-2|NA|TRBV12-3/TRBV12-4|NA
TGTGCCAGCAGTGGATTTGGGGGAATAGGCTATGGCTACACCTTC
CASSGFGGIGYGYTF